This is a list of T cell receptor beta chains from one sample in a study of blood T cell repertoires in COVID-19. Only in-frame clones appear in the TCRdb table, and some are missing; sequencing was by immunoSEQ multiplex PCR. Here the sample spans 200,000 to 250,000 clones, roughly 79% being singletons. Sequenced input: peripheral blood. The receptors originated from an elderly woman with COVID-19, enrolled during active disease. The CDR3 runs from the conserved cysteine through the conserved F or W.

CDR3aa	v_gene	j_gene
CASSRGRDYGYTF	TRBV18	TRBJ1-2
CASRSTGTTYEQYF	TRBV6-6	TRBJ2-7
CASSQGVGGSYNEQFF	TRBV4-3	TRBJ2-1
CASSQAGGLNSPLHF	TRBV4-1	TRBJ1-6
CASTPGGSGSYEQYF	TRBV28	TRBJ2-7
CASGFLGGSPLHF	TRBV2	TRBJ1-6
CASSPGSGFGDQPQHF	TRBV19	TRBJ1-5
CASSPSGLAGGEQYF	TRBV3-1/TRBV3-2	TRBJ2-7
CASSLEGWGTGSNEQFF	TRBV27	TRBJ2-1
CASSPRTGREETQYF	TRBV7-2	TRBJ2-5
CASSPRPSSYNEQFF	TRBV7-2	TRBJ2-1
CASTEGLAGRDQYF	TRBV6-6	TRBJ2-5
CASSPRDLNTEAFF	TRBV6-5	TRBJ1-1
CASSYKQAAEAFF	TRBV6-2/TRBV6-3	TRBJ1-1
CASSAAGTGANVLTF	TRBV11-3	TRBJ2-6
CATSTAGLAGIDEQFF	TRBV24-1	TRBJ2-1